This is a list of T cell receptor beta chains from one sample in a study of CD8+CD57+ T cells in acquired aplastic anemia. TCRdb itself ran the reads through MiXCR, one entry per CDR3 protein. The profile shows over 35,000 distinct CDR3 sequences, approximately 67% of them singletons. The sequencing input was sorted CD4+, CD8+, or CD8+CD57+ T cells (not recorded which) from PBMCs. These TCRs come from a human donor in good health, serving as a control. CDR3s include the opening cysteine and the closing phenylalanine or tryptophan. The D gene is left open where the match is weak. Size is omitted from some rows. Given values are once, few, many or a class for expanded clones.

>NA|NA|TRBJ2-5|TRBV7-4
CASSSRLAETQYF
TGTGCCAGCAGCTCTAGGCTAGCGGAGACCCAGTACTTC
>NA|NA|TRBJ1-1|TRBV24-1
CATSGAGRTEAFF
TGTGCCACCAGTGGAGCGGGGAGGACTGAAGCTTTCTTT
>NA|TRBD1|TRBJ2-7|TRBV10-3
CAIRPGTGGEQYF
TGTGCCATCAGGCCCGGGACAGGGGGAGAGCAGTACTTC
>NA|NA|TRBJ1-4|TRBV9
CAISERTVATNEKLFF
TGTGCCATCAGTGAGAGGACAGTTGCAACTAATGAAAAACTGTTTTTT
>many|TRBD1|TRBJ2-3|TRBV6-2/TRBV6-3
CASSWGTAESDTQYF
TGTGCCAGCAGTTGGGGGACAGCAGAATCAGATACGCAGTATTTT
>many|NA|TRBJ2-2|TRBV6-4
CASSDSAGGDTGELFF
TGTGCCAGCAGTGACTCAGCAGGGGGGGACACCGGGGAGCTGTTTTTT
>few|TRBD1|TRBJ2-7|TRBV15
CATSRDGQGNDEQYF
TGTGCCACCAGCAGAGACGGACAGGGCAACGACGAGCAGTACTTC
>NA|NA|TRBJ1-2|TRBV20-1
CSARGTSGGSYQETYGYTF
TGCAGTGCTAGAGGAACTAGCGGGGGTTCGTACCAAGAGACATATGGCTACACCTTC
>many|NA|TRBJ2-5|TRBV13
CASSLELTKETQYF
TGTGCCAGCAGCTTAGAGCTCACCAAAGAGACCCAGTACTTC
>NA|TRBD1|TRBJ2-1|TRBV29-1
CSVEDLRGPGNEQFF
TGCAGCGTTGAAGATCTAAGGGGGCCAGGGAATGAGCAGTTCTTC
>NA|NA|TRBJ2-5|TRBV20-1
CSAGRETQYF
TGCAGTGCCGGGCGGGAGACCCAGTACTTC
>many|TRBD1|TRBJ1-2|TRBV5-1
CASSVGTGALDYYGYTF
TGCGCCAGCAGCGTCGGGACAGGGGCGCTCGATTACTATGGCTACACCTTC
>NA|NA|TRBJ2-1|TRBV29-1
CSASPGSYNEQFF
TGCAGCGCGAGTCCGGGAAGCTACAATGAGCAGTTCTTC
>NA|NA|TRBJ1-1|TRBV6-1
CASSEYVNTEAFF
TGTGCCAGCAGTGAATACGTGAACACTGAAGCTTTCTTT
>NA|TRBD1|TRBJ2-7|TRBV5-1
CASSLESTGVREQYF
TGCGCCAGCAGCTTGGAATCAACAGGGGTTCGCGAGCAGTACTTC
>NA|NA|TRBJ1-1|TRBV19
CASMVRVNTEAFF
TGTGCCAGTATGGTAAGGGTGAACACTGAAGCTTTCTTT
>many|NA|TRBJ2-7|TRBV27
CASSFNAAYEQYF
TGTGCCAGCAGTTTTAACGCTGCCTACGAGCAGTACTTC
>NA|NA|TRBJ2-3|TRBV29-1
CSGWGSKQPDTQYF
TGCAGCGGTTGGGGTAGCAAACAGCCAGATACGCAGTATTTT
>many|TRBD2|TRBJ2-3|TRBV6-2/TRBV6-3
CASSYGLAGGSTDTQYF
TGTGCCAGCAGTTACGGGTTAGCGGGGGGGAGCACAGATACGCAGTATTTT
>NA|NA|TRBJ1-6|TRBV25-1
CASSGGPSSPLHF
TGTGCCAGCAGTGGCGGACCTTCCTCACCCCTCCACTTT
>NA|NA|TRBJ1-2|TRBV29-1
CSVLKIGYGYTF
TGCAGCGTTCTTAAAATAGGGTATGGCTACACCTTC
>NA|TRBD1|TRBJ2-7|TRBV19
CASSIYGTEAYEQYF
TGTGCCAGTAGTATTTATGGGACAGAAGCCTACGAGCAGTACTTC
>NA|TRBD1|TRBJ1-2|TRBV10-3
CAISEGQGITF
TGTGCCATCAGTGAGGGACAGGGTATCACCTTC
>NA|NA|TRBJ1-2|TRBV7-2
CASSRTANYGYTF
TGTGCCAGCAGCCGGACGGCTAACTATGGCTACACCTTC
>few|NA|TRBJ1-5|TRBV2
CASQYSNQPQHF
TGTGCCAGCCAGTATAGCAATCAGCCCCAGCATTTT
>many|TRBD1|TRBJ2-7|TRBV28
CASSEPGQGFYEQYF
TGTGCCAGCAGTGAACCGGGACAGGGTTTCTACGAGCAGTACTTC
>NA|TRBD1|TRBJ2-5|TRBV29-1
CSVQAGTGGRKTQYF
TGCAGCGTCCAGGCCGGGACAGGGGGCAGGAAGACCCAGTACTTC
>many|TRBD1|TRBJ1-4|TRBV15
CATSPRDSEKLLF
TGTGCCACCAGCCCCCGGGACAGTGAAAAACTGCTTTTT
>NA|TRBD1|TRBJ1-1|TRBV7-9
CASSSRDRGPEAFF
TGTGCCAGCAGTTCGAGGGACAGGGGGCCTGAAGCTTTCTTT
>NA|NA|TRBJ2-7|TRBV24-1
CATSDPSLHEQYF
TGTGCCACCAGTGATCCTTCCTTGCACGAGCAGTACTTC
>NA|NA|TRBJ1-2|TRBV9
CASSEQGGYGYTF
TGTGCCAGCAGCGAACAGGGTGGCTATGGCTACACCTTC
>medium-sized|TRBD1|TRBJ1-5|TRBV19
CASTLTGSGNQPQHF
TGTGCCAGTACTTTGACAGGGAGCGGCAATCAGCCCCAGCATTTT
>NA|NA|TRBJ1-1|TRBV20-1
CSARVRGLNTEAFF
TGCAGTGCTAGAGTTAGGGGATTGAACACTGAAGCTTTCTTT
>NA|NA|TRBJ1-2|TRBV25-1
CASSENRANYGYTF
TGTGCCAGCAGTGAGAACAGGGCTAACTATGGCTACACCTTC
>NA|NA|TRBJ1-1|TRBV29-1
CSVEGINTEAFF
TGCAGCGTTGAGGGCATCAACACTGAAGCTTTCTTT
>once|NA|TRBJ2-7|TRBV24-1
CATSARGYEQYF
TGTGCCACCAGTGCCAGGGGCTACGAGCAGTACTTC